This T cell receptor (beta chain) was sequenced for a study of OX40 agonist ivuxolimab in advanced cancers. Whole-study context: Patient treatment consisted of intravenous ivuxolimab administration every 2 weeks at 0.01 to 10 mg/kg. The study reported partial responses in three patients: one hepatocellular carcinoma, two cutaneous melanoma.

About this clone itself: Its antigen is unidentified.

Autoimmune disease history or systemic immunosuppression excluded patients. The CDR3 spans 16 residues. Germline trimming cut 5 bases from V and 6 bases from J; bases unmatched to any gene: 10. Germline loops: CDR1 MDHEN, CDR2 SYDVKM. Generated by immunoSEQ multiplex PCR, the TCRdb table keeps only in-frame clones and is missing some. The table lists tens of thousands of clones, under 95% of them singletons. Study-wide findings and caveats: Some nonresponders additionally presented with little normalized T-cell clonal expansion.

The receptor was isolated from an adult with an advanced solid tumor such as melanoma, head and neck, liver or kidney cancer. Material: CD4+ or CD8+ T cells sorted from blood, obtained in a trial of the OX40 agonist ivuxolimab. The chain has TRBV28 and TRBJ2-3, with TRBD2 identical over 11 bases. CDR3 in DNA: TGTGCCAGCAGTGTCCGGGCTAGCGGGAGGTACGATACGCAGTATTTT. This encodes CASSVRASGRYDTQYF.